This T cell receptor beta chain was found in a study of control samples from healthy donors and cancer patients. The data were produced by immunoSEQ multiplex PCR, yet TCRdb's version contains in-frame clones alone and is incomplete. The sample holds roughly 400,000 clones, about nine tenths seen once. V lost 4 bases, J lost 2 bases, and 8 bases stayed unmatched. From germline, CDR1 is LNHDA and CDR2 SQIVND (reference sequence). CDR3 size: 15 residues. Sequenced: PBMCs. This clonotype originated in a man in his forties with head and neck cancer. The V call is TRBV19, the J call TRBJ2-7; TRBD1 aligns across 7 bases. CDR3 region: CASSTLRQGAYEQYF. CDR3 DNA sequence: TGTGCCAGTAGTACCTTGAGACAGGGCGCCTACGAGCAGTACTTC.